This TCR beta chain stems from a study of T cell changes during pregnancy in multiple sclerosis. The CDR3 is 18 amino acids. The V and J ends lost 0 bases and 7 bases, in that order; junction bases with no gene match: 13. Germline CDR1 reads ENHRY; CDR2 reads SYGVKD. Sequencing was performed with immunoSEQ multiplex PCR; in TCRdb, only in-frame clones are kept and a portion is missing. In the table there are about 40,000 clones, about 90% of which are singletons. The chain links TRBV10-3 to TRBJ2-7, with 12 bases matching TRBD2. The sequencing used CD4+ T cells from peripheral blood mononuclear cells, collected in the third trimester of pregnancy. The clonotype was recovered from a female donor with multiple sclerosis, enrolled in a pregnancy study. The CDR3 region is CAISESLGLAGQMGEQYF. The CDR3 region has the DNA TGTGCCATCAGTGAGTCGCTCGGACTAGCGGGACAAATGGGGGAGCAGTACTTC.